This TCR beta chain is drawn from a study of chemoradiotherapy in HPV16-positive cancers. Study-level findings and limits: In HPV16-positive patients, HPV-responsive T-cell expansion tracked better recurrence-free survival. During treatment, candidate HPV-specific clones and E7-related motifs expanded in tumor.

Over chemoradiotherapy, repertoires were sampled more than once. CDR1 and CDR2 from the germline V gene are DFQATT and SNEGSKA (reference sequence). The CDR3 is 11 residues long. Sequencing was performed with immunoSEQ multiplex PCR; in TCRdb, only in-frame clones are kept and a portion is missing. The repertoire holds some 10,000 clones, with just over 90% as singletons. On this clone itself: What it binds is not known.

This rearrangement joins TRBV20-1 to TRBJ1-2; a weak D match, TRBD1 (5 bases). This TCR derives from a human donor with HPV-associated anogenital cancer. The sequenced sample was blood, obtained from a patient who underwent chemoradiotherapy. As DNA, the CDR3 is TGCAGATTCCTGGGGGGGGATGGCTACACCTTC. It translates to CRFLGGDGYTF.